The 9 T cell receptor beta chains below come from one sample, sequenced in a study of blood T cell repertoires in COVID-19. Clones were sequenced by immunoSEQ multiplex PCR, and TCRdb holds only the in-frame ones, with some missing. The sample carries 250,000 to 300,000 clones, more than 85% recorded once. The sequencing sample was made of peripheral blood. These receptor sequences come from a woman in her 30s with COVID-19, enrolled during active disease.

The CDR3 DNA sequence: TGCGCCAGCAGCTTGGCCAGAACAGGGGGTACCGGGGAGCTGTTTTTT. Its protein is CASSLARTGGTGELFF. The chain uses TRBV5-1 and TRBJ2-2, with 8 bases fitting TRBD1. This CDR3 spans 16 amino acids. V gave up 0 bases and J gave up 5 bases; unmatched junction bases: 6. Germline loops: CDR1 SGHRS, CDR2 YFSETQ.

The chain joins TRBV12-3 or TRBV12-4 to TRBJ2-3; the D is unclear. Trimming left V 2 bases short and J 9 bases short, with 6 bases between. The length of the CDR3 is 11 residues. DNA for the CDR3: TGTGCCAGCAGTTTACAGGTAACGCAGTATTTT. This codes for CASSLQVTQYF.

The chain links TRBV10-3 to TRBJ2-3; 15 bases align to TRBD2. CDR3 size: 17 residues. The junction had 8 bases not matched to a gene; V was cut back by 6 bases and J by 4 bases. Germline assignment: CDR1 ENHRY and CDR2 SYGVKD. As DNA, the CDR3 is TGTGCCATCAGCGGACTAGCGGGAGGGTGGTCTTCAGATACGCAGTATTTT. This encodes CAISGLAGGWSSDTQYF.

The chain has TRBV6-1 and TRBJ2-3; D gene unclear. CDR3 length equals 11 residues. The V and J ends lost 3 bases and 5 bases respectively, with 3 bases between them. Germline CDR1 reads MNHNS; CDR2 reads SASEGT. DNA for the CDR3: TGTGCCAGCAGTGAGAGAGATACGCAGTATTTT. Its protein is CASSERDTQYF.

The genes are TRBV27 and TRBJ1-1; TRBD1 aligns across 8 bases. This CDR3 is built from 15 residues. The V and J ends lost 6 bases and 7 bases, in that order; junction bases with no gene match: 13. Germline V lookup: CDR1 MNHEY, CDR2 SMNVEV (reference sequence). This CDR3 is CASSSRGQALSEAFF. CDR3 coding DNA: TGTGCCAGCAGCTCCAGGGGACAGGCTTTGAGTGAAGCTTTCTTT.

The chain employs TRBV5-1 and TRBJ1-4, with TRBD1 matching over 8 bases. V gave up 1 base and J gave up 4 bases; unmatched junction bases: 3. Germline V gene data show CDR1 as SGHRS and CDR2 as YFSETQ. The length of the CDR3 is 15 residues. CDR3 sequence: CASSLTGGLNEKLFF. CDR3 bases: TGCGCCAGCAGCTTGACAGGGGGACTTAATGAAAAACTGTTTTTT.

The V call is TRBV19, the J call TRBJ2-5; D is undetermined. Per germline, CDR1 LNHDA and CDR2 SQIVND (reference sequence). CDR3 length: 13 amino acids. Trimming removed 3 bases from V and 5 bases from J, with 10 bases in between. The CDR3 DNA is TGTGCCAGTAGTATTAACGGGTGGGAGACCCAGTACTTC. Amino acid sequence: CASSINGWETQYF.

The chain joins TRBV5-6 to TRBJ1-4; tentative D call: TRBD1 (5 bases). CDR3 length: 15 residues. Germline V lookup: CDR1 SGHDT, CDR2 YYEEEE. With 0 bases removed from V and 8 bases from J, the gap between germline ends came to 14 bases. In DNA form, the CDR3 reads TGTGCCAGCAGCTTGGGGCAGGGTCTCAGGGAAAAACTGTTTTTT. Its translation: CASSLGQGLREKLFF.

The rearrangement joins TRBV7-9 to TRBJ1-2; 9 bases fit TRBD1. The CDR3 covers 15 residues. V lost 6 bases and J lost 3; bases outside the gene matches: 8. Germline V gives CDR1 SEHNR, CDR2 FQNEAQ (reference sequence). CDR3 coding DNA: TGTGCCAGCAGGCAAACAGGGGGCCCTCACTATGGCTACACCTTC. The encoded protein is CASRQTGGPHYGYTF.